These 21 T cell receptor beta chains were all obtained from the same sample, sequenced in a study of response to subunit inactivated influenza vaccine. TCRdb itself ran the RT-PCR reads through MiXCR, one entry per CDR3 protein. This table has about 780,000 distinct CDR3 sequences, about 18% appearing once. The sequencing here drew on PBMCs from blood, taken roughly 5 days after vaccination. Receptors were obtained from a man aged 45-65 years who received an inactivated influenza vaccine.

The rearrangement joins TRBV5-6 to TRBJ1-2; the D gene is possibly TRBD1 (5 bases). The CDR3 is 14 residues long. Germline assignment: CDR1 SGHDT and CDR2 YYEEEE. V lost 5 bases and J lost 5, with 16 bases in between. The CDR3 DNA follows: TGTGCCAGCAGTTTTGGGACTTACGTTTATGGCTACACCTTC. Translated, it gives CASSFGTYVYGYTF.

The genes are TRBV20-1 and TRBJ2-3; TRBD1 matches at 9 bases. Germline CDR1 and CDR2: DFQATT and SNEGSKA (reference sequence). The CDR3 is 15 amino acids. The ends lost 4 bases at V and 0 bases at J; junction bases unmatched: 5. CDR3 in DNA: TGCAGTGCTAAGCCGGGACAGGGAAGCACAGATACGCAGTATTTT. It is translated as CSAKPGQGSTDTQYF.

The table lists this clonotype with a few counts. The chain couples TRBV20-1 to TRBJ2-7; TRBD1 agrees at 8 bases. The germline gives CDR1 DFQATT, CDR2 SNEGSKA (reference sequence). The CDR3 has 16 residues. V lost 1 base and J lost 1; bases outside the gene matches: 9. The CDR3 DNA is TGCAGTGCTAGAGTTCCAGGGGGCAAGGGATCCTACGAGCAGTACTTC. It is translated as CSARVPGGKGSYEQYF.

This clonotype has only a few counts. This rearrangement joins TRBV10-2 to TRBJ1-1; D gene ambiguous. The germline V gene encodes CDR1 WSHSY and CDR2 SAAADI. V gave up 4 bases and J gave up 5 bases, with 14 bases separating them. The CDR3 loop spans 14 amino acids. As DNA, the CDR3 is TGCGCCAGCAGTGTATATTTAATGTCAACTGAAGCTTTCTTT. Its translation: CASSVYLMSTEAFF.

In nucleotides, the CDR3 is TGCAGTGCTAAAAGTACAGAATCCTACAATGAGCAGTTCTTC. This codes for CSAKSTESYNEQFF. The V gene is TRBV20-1, the J gene TRBJ2-1; D is undetermined. The CDR3 has 14 amino acids. Germline V CDR1 and CDR2: DFQATT, SNEGSKA (reference sequence). Trimming shortened V by 4 bases and J by 1 base, and 11 bases separated the two germline ends.

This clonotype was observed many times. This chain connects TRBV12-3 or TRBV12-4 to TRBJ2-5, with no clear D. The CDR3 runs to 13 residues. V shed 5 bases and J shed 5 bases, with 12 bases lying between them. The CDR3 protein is CASSPTWRETQYF. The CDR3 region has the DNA TGTGCCAGCAGTCCAACTTGGCGGGAGACCCAGTACTTC.

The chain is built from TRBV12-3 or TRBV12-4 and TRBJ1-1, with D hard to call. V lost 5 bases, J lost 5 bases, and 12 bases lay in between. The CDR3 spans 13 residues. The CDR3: CASSPTLRTEAFF. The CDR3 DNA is TGTGCCAGCAGTCCGACCCTGCGGACTGAAGCTTTCTTT.

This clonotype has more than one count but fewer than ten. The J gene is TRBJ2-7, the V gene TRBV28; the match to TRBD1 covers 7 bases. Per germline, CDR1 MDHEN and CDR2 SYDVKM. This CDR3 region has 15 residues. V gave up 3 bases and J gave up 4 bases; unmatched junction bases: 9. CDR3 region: CASSFRPGTAYEQYF. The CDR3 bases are TGTGCCAGCAGTTTTCGCCCCGGGACAGCGTACGAGCAGTACTTC. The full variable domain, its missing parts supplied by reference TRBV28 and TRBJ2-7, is DVKVTQSSRYLVKRTGEKVFLECVQDMDHENMFWYRQDPGLGLRLIYFSYDVKMKEKGDIPEGYSVSREKKERFSLILESASTNQTSMYLCASSFRPGTAYEQYFGPGTRLTVT.

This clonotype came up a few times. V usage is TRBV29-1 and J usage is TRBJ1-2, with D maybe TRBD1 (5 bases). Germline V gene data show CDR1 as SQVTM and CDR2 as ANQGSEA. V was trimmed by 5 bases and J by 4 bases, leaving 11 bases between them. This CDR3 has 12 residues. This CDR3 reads CSVREGTYGYTF. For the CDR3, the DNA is TGCAGCGTTAGGGAGGGGACCTATGGCTACACCTTC.

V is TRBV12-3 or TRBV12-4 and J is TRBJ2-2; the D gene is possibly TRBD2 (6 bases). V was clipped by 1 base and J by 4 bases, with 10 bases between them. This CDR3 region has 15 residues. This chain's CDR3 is CASSLDSGVTGELFF. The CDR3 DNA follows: TGTGCCAGCAGTTTAGATTCGGGAGTCACCGGGGAGCTGTTTTTT.

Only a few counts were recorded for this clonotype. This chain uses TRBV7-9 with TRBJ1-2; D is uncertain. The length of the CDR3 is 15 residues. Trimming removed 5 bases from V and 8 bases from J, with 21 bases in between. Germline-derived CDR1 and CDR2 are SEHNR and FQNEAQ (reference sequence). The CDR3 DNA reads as TGTGCCAGCAGCAGATTTGAACGGCCCACCGGCGGCTACACCTTC. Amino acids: CASSRFERPTGGYTF.

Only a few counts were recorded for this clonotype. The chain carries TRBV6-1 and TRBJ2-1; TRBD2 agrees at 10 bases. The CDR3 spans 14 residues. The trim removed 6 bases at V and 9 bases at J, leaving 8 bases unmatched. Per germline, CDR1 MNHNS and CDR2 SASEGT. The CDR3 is CASRAAGGPGEQFF. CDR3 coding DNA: TGTGCCAGCAGAGCAGCGGGAGGGCCTGGTGAGCAGTTCTTC.

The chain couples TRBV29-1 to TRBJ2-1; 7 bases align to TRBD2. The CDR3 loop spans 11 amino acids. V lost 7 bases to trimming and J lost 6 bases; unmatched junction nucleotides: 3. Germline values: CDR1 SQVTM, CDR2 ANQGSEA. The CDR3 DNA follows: TGCAGCGCTCCTAGCGGCAATGAGCAGTTCTTC. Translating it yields CSAPSGNEQFF.

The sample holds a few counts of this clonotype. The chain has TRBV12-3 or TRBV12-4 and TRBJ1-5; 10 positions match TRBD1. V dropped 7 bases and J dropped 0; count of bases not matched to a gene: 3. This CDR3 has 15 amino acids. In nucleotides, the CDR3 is TGTGCCAGCAACCGACAGGGGGCTAGCAATCAGCCCCAGCATTTT. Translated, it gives CASNRQGASNQPQHF.

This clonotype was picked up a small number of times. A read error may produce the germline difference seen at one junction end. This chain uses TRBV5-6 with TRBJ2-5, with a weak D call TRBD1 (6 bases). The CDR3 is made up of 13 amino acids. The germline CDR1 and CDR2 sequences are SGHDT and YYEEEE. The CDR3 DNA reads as TGTGCCAGCAGCTTGTGGCAGGGGCCCCTCCCTGACTTC. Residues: CASSLWQGPLPDF.

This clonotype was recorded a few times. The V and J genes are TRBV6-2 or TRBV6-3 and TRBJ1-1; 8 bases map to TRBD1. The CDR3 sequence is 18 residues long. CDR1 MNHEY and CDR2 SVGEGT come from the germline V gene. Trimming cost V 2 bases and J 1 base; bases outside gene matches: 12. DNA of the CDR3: TGTGCCAGCAGTTACCAGAAAGGGACAGGATCATCGAACACTGAAGCTTTCTTT. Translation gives CASSYQKGTGSSNTEAFF.

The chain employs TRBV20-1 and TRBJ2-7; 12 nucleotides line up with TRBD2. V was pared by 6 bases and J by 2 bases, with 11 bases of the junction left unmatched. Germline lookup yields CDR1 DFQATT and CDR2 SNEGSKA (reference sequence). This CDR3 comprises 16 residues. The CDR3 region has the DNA TGCAGTGCGGCAGGACTAGCGGGACCCTCCCCCTACGAGCAGTACTTC. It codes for CSAAGLAGPSPYEQYF.

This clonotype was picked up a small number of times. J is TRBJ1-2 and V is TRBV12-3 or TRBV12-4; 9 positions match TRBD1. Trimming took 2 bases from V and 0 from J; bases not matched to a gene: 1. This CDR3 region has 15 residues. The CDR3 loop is CASSLRQGANYGYTF. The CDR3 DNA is TGTGCCAGCAGTTTACGACAGGGGGCTAACTATGGCTACACCTTC.

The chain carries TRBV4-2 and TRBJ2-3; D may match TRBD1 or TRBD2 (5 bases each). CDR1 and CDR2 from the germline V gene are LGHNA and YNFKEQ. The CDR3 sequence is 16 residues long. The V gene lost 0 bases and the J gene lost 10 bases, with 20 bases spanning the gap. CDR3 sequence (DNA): TGTGCCAGCAGCCAAGATACCAGCGGACACCGAGGGGCGCAGTATTTT. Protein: CASSQDTSGHRGAQYF.

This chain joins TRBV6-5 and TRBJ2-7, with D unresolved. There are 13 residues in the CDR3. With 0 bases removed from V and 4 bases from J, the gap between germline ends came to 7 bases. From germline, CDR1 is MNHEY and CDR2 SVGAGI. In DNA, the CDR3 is TGTGCCAGCAGTTACTCGCCGAATTACGAGCAGTACTTC. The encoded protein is CASSYSPNYEQYF.

The chain's CDR3 is CASSLRLGTPPNEQFF. For the CDR3, the DNA is TGCGCCAGCAGCTTGCGGTTAGGGACTCCCCCCAATGAGCAGTTCTTC. V and J are TRBV5-1 and TRBJ2-1; a possible D gene is TRBD2 (6 bases). The CDR3 contains 16 residues. The germline V gene has CDR1 SGHRS and CDR2 YFSETQ. The V gene lost 1 base and the J gene lost 6 bases, with 17 bases spanning the gap.